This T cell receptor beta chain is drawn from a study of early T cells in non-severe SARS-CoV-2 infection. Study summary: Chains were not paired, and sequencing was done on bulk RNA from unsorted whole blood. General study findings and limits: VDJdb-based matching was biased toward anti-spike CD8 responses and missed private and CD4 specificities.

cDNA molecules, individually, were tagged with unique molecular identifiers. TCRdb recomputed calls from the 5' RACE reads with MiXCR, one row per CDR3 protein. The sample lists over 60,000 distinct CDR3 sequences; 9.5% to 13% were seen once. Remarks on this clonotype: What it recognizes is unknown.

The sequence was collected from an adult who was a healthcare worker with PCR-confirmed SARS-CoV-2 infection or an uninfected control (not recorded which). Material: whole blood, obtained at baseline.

In DNA, the CDR3 is TGTGCCAGCAGCGCCGGCTTGAGTAACAATGAGCAGTTCTTC. Residues: CASSAGLSNNEQFF. The chain couples TRBV9 to TRBJ2-1; D not resolved. The ends were cut back, 3 bases at V and 5 bases at J, with 12 bases in the middle. Germline CDR1 reads SGDLS; CDR2 reads YYNGEE. CDR3 length: 14 residues.